This T cell receptor (beta chain) was profiled in a study of blood T cell repertoires in COVID-19. Study information: The United States, Italy and Spain provided the acute and convalescent COVID-19 samples. PBMCs, B-cell-depleted T cells, or T cells provided the cDNA or gDNA that made up the material.

With 2 bases clipped from V and 4 bases from J, the junction kept 10 bases outside the gene matches. The CDR3 contains 17 residues. From germline, CDR1 is LGHDT and CDR2 YNNKEL (reference sequence). Per the authors' pipeline: Reference gene primer amplification gave estimated nucleated cell counts. Some clones are missing from TCRdb's copy, which holds only in-frame ones; the method was immunoSEQ multiplex PCR. Clonal size and the V and J genes are those of that table, whereas D and trimming came from the DNA. The sample lists fewer than 200,000 clones, around 90% seen once, with around 25% in the top ten.

This chain uses TRBV3-1 (or the pseudogene TRBV3-2) with TRBJ2-3; 9 positions match TRBD1. Input material: peripheral blood. The clonotype comes from a man in his sixties with acute or convalescent COVID-19. CDR3 sequence reads: CASSQYIGTGIADTQYF. DNA of the CDR3: TGTGCCAGCAGCCAATATATTGGGACAGGGATCGCAGATACGCAGTATTTT.